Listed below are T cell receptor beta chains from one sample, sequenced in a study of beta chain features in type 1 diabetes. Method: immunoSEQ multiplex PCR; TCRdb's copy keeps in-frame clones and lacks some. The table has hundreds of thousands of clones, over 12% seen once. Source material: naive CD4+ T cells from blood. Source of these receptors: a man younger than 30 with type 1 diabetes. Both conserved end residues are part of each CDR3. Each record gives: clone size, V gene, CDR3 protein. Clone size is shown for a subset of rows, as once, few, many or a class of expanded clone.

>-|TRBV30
CAWRKQSSTDTQYF
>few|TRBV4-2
CASSQGQFNQPQHF
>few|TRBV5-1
CASSLKGPEGYTF
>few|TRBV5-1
CASSYQGAGELFF
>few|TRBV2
CASSEAPAPYEQYF
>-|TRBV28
CASSRQGTSTDTQYF
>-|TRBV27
CASSSRQGELRQPQHF
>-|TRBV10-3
CAISEIADTDTQYF
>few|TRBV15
CATSRSRGTEGNQPQHF
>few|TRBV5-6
CASSLVRETQYF
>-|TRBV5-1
CASSYLGTGYEQYF
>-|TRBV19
CASSIVAGTGELFF
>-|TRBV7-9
CASSPGQTYEQYF
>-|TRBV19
CASSTDRAYQPQHF
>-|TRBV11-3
CASSLWSGEQFF
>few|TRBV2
CASTIHEQNTEAFF
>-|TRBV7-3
CASSPGQRGAGDTQYF
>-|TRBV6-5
CASSSYTGELFF
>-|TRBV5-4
CASSSSASGRNEQFF
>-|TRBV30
CAWTTGPSGNTIYF
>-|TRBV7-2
CASSSWRGAADTQYF
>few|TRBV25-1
CASSAYRGQEEKLFF
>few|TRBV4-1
CASSQDPHGYTF
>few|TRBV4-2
CASSQDSPSGSPYNEQFF
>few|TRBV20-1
CSGVGAQHF
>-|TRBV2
CAIAGVAGGETQYF
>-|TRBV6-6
CASSYQLQAYEQYF
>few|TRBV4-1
CASRGQQETQYF
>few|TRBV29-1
CSVVPGLNTGELFF
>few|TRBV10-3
CAISESAVTTYEQYF
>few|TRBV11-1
CASSSRLIQETQYF
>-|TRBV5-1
CASSPGQPGELFF
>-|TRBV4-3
CASSQDTAGGRRTTNEKLFF
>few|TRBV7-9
CASSLERVTGEFYEQYF
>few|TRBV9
CASSVAGTSGNLYNEQFF
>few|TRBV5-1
CASSLFGETQYF
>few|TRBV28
CASSLGGPPSDEQFF
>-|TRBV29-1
CSVEGSGETQYF
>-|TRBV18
CASSPQTSGIYEQYF
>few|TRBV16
CASSHGGPAYNEQFF
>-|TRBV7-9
CASSPLGNTGELFF
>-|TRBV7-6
CASSRRLDTQYF
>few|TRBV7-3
CASSPSSYNEQFF
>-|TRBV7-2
CASSSGGASPLHF
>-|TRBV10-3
CAISPRGGESSYNEQFF
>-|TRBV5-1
CASSFNTGELFF
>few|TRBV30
CAWRHSDRVWTEAFF
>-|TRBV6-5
CASSYTSENQPQHF
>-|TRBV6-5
CASRLTLTQETQYF
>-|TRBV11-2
CATNIGGPDTEAFF
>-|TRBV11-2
CASSYLVLGGSEQFF
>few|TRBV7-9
CASSGGSSNQPQHF
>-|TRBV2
CASSVGFSTDTQYF